This entry concerns a single TCR beta chain. This sample is drawn from a study of control samples from healthy donors and cancer patients. Clones were read by immunoSEQ multiplex PCR, and TCRdb kept only the in-frame ones, dropping some. Here the sample spans approximately 90,000 clones, 85% being singletons. J lost 5 bases, V lost 5 bases, and 7 bases had no gene match. This CDR3 has 15 amino acids. Germline assignment: CDR1 SGHVS and CDR2 FNYEAQ. Sequencing used blood. The V and J genes are TRBV7-6 and TRBJ2-2; 8 bases align to TRBD1. The source is a man aged 25-45 years in good health. In DNA form, the CDR3 reads TGTGCCAGCAGCGAGGACAGGGAGAGGACCGGGGAGCTGTTTTTT. This sequence encodes CASSEDRERTGELFF.